This TCR beta chain appears in the sequencing data of a study of OX40 agonist ivuxolimab in advanced cancers. As for the study in general: Every 2 weeks, patients received ivuxolimab intravenously, dosed at 0.01 to 10 mg/kg. Each dose-escalation patient presented with hepatocellular carcinoma, melanoma, renal cell or head and neck cancer.

The V end lost 4 bases, the J end lost 6 bases, and 19 bases lay between the germline ends. Germline-derived CDR1 and CDR2 are SEHNR and FQNEAQ (reference sequence). The CDR3 length is 16 residues. The repertoire was sequenced with immunoSEQ multiplex PCR; TCRdb's copy has only in-frame clones and lacks some. The data show some 110,000 clones, around 95% seen once. Patients were ineligible given autoimmune disease history or systemic immunosuppression. Sequencing was performed on CD4+ or CD8+ T cells sorted from blood, taken in a trial of the OX40 agonist ivuxolimab. This chain links TRBV7-9 with TRBJ2-4; the D call may be TRBD1 or TRBD2 (7 bases each). This clonotype originated in an adult with an advanced solid tumor such as melanoma, head and neck, liver or kidney cancer. As DNA, the CDR3 is TGTGCCAGCAGCTCCCAACCCAGGGGGGGTAGAAACATTCAGTACTTC. As protein: CASSSQPRGGRNIQYF.